A selection of T cell receptor beta chains follows, all from one sample in a study of breast tumors, draining lymph nodes, adjacent tissues. MiXCR, run by TCRdb on the multiplex PCR reads, gives a single entry per CDR3 protein. The repertoire consists of around 110,000 distinct CDR3 sequences, with less than 40% occurring once and the leading ten covering approximately 5.3%. Input material: axillary lymph node tissue. Receptors were obtained from a female donor with breast cancer. Some clones in this sample may be carry-over from other donors' samples. The conserved cysteine and the conserved F or W are not part of the CDR3 here.

length,V,CDR3
13,TRBV18,ASSPTGTGLEKLF
13,TRBV20-1,SASFGLASTDTQY
13,TRBV12-3/TRBV12-4,ASSLPTGGVSPLH
13,TRBV4-1,ASSLLKGADTEAF
11,TRBV7-2,ASSFSGGNEQF
17,TRBV30,AWSADPGLAGVPYNEQF
11,TRBV20-1,SARDHLSTEAF
15,TRBV5-6,ASSLAEGAPMNTEAF
14,TRBV15,ATSRDLGQGGQPQH
14,TRBV15,ATSDPRQGRTGELF
13,TRBV11-2,ASSPALATRYGYT
11,TRBV20-1,SARESTGSPLH
12,TRBV9,ASSVGTGVRGKF
15,TRBV20-1,STRDDLRTVSTDTQY
14,TRBV7-2,ASRSGGTGRSQPQH
15,TRBV20-1,SAFPGESPGSLLQAF
13,TRBV24-1,ATSDWTGVNQPQH
10,TRBV13,ASSSGANVLT
13,TRBV2,ASKVAPAGGQPQH
14,TRBV4-1,ASSQGGRERWETQY
13,TRBV9,ASSSRQGTNTEAF
13,TRBV18,ASSPPGGGYNEQF
10,TRBV5-8,ASSLEENEQF
12,TRBV2,ASSDWGARNEQY
15,TRBV7-7,ASSTRQVPLSTGELF
12,TRBV12-3/TRBV12-4,ASSSDRGNEKLF
11,TRBV14,ASSQGAGYGYT
11,TRBV5-1,ASSWDVQETQY
13,TRBV7-2,ASSLLAGRTDTQY
13,TRBV10-2,ASSEGSVAYNEQF
10,TRBV7-9,ASSDVNREQY